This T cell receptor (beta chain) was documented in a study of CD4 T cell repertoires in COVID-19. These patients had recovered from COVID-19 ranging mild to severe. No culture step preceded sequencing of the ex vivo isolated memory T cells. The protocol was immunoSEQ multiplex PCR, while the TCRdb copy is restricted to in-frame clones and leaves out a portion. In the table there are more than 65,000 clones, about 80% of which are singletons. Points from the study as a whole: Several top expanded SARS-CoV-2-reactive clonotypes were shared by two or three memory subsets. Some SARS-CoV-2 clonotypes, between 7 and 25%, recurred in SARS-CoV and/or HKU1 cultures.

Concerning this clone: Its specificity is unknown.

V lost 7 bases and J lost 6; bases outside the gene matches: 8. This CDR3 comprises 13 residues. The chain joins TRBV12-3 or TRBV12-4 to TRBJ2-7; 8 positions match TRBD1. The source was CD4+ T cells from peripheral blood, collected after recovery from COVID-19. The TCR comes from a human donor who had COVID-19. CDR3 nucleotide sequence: TGTGCCAGCACCCTACAGGGGGAAACCGAGCAGTACTTC. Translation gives CASTLQGETEQYF.